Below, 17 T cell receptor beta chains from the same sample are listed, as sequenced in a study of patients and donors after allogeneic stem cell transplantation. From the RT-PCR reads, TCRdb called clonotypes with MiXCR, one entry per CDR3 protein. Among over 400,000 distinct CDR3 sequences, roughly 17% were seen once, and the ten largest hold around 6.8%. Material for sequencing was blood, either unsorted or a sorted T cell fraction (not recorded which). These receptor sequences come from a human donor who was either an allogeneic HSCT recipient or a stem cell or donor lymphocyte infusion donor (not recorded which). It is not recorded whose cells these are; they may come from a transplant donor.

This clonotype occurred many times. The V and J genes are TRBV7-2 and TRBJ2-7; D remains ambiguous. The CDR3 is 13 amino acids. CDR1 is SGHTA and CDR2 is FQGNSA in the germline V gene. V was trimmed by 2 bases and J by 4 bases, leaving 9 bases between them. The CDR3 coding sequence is TGTGCCAGCAGCTTAAGTCTTTGGTACGAGCAGTACTTC. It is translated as CASSLSLWYEQYF. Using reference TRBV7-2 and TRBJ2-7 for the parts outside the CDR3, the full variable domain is GAGVSQSPSNKVTEKGKDVELRCDPISGHTALYWYRQSLGQGLEFLIYFQGNSAPDKSGLPSDRFSAERTGGSVSTLTIQRTQQEDSAVYLCASSLSLWYEQYFGPGTRLTVT.

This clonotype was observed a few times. CDR3 bases: TGCAGTGCTCCCGAAACCCCCGGACGGAGATCTAATGAAAAACTGTTTTTT. Protein: CSAPETPGRRSNEKLFF. The V and J genes are TRBV20-1 and TRBJ1-4; D uncertain. The CDR3 is made up of 17 amino acids. Germline V gene data show CDR1 as DFQATT and CDR2 as SNEGSKA (reference sequence). V was trimmed by 5 bases and J by 3 bases, leaving 22 bases between them.

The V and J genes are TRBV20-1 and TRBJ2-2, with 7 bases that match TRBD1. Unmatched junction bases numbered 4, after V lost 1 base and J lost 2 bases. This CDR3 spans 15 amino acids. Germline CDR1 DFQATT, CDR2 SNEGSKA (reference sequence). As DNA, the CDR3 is TGCAGTGCTAGAGCACAGGGGCCTAACACCGGGGAGCTGTTTTTT. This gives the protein CSARAQGPNTGELFF.

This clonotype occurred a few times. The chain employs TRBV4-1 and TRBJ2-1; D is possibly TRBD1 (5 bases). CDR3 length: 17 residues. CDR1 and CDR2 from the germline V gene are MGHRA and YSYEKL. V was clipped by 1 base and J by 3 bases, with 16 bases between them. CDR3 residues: CASSQGELRGLYNEQFF. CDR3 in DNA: TGCGCCAGCAGCCAAGGAGAACTAAGGGGCCTCTACAATGAGCAGTTCTTC.

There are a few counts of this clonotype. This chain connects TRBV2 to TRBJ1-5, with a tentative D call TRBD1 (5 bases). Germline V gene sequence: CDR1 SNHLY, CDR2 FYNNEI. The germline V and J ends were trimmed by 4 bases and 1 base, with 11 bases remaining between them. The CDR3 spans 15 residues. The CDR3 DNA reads TGTGCCAGCAGTGGGAACCGGGACAGCAATCAGCCCCAGCATTTT. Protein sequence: CASSGNRDSNQPQHF.

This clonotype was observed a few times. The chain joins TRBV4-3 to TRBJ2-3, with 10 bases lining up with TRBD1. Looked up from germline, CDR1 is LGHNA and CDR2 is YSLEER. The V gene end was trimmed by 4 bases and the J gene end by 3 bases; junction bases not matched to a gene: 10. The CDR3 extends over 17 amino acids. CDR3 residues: CASSLGPGDRGTDTQYF. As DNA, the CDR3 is TGCGCCAGCAGCCTTGGCCCCGGGGACAGGGGTACAGATACGCAGTATTTT.

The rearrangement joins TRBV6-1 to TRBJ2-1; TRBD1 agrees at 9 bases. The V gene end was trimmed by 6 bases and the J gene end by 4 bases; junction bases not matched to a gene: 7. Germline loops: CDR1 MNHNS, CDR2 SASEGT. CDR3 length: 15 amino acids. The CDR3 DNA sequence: TGTGCCAGCAGGCTAACAGGGGGCACTTACAATGAGCAGTTCTTC. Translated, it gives CASRLTGGTYNEQFF.

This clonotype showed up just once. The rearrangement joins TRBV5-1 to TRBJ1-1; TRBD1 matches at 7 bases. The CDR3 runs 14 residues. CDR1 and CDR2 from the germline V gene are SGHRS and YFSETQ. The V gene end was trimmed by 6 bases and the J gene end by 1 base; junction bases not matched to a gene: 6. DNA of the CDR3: TGCGCCAGCAAGGGGGCTCCGGAGAACACTGAAGCTTTCTTT. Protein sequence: CASKGAPENTEAFF.

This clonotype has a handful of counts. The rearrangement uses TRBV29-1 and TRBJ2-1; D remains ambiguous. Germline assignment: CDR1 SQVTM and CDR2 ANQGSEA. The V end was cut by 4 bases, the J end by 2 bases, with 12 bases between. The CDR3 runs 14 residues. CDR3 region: CSVVGAATYNEQFF. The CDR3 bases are TGCAGCGTTGTGGGTGCGGCCACCTACAATGAGCAGTTCTTC.

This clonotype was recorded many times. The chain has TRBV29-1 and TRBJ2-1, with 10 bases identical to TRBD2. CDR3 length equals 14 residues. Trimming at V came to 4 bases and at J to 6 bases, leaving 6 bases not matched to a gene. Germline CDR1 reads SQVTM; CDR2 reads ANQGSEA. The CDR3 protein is CSVGASGRGNEQFF. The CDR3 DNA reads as TGCAGCGTTGGGGCTAGCGGGAGAGGCAATGAGCAGTTCTTC.

The CDR3 sequence: CASMGAKNIQYF. For the CDR3, the DNA is TGTGCCAGCATGGGTGCCAAAAACATTCAGTACTTC. This chain connects TRBV7-2 to TRBJ2-4, with D uncertain. The germline V gene has CDR1 SGHTA and CDR2 FQGNSA. This CDR3 comprises 12 residues. Trimming shortened V by 7 bases and J by 1 base, and 5 bases separated the two germline ends. The full variable domain, with the rest looked up from reference TRBV7-2 and TRBJ2-4, is GAGVSQSPSNKVTEKGKDVELRCDPISGHTALYWYRQSLGQGLEFLIYFQGNSAPDKSGLPSDRFSAERTGGSVSTLTIQRTQQEDSAVYLCASMGAKNIQYFGAGTRLSVL.

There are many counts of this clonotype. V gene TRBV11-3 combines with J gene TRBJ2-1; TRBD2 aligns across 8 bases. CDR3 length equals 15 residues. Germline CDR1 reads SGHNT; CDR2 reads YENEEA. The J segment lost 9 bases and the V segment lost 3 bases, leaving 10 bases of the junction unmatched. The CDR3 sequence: CASSFSGTSQTEQFF. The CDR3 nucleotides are TGTGCCAGCAGCTTTTCCGGGACTAGTCAGACTGAGCAGTTCTTC.

CDR3 DNA: TGTGCCAGCAGCGTAGGGCCGACTAGCACAGATACGCAGTATTTT. The encoded protein is CASSVGPTSTDTQYF. V and J are TRBV9 and TRBJ2-3; no definite D call. The V end lost 0 bases, the J end lost 0 bases, and 8 bases lay between the germline ends. Germline CDR1 SGDLS, CDR2 YYNGEE. The CDR3 is 15 amino acids.

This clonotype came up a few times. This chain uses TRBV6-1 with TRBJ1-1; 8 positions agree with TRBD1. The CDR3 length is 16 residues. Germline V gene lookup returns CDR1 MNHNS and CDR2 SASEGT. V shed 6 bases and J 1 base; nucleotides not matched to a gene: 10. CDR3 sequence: CASSPGGRIRNTEAFF. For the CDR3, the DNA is TGTGCCAGCAGCCCAGGGGGCAGAATAAGGAACACTGAAGCTTTCTTT.

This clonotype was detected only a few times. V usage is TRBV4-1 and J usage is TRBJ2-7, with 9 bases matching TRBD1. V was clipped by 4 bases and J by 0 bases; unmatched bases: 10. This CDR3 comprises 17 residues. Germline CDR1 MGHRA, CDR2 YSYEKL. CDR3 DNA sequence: TGCGCCAGCAGCCGCTCGCTGGGACAGGGAATCTCCTACGAGCAGTACTTC. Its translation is CASSRSLGQGISYEQYF.

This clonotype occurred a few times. CDR3 coding DNA: TGTGCCAGCAAGGAGGGGTTGACTGGCATTCAGTACTTC. It yields the protein CASKEGLTGIQYF. The chain uses TRBV2 and TRBJ2-4, with D maybe TRBD2 (6 bases). Deletions cut 7 bases from V and 9 bases from J, with 16 bases between. Germline assignment: CDR1 SNHLY and CDR2 FYNNEI. The CDR3 sequence is 13 residues long.

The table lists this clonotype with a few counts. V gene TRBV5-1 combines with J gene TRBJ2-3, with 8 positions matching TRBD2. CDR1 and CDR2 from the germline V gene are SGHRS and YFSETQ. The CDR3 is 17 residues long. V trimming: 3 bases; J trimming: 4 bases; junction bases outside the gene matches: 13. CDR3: CASSYGGTRTDADTQYF. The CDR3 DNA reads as TGCGCCAGCAGCTACGGAGGGACTAGAACCGATGCAGATACGCAGTATTTT.